Presented here are 28 T cell receptor beta chains from one specimen sequenced in a study of technical replicates of blood from several donors (dated by TCRdb to 2016 to 2017). Libraries were built with the immunoSEQ multiplex PCR assay. TCRdb obtained this table from immuneACCESS and retained in-frame rearrangements with V and J assigned. These tables miss some clones; where compared with another copy, unresolved V genes account for less than half of the shortfall, and the remainder is unexplained. The sample data list roughly 15,000 clones, and 80% of these were observed just once. The ten largest clones represent about 13% of the sample. Input material: PBMCs. The source is a human donor in good health.

CDR3 in amino acids: CASSDLALAGTGGEQFF. The CDR3 region has the DNA TGTGCCAGCAGCGATTTAGCCCTAGCGGGTACCGGGGGGGAGCAGTTCTTC. The J gene is TRBJ2-1, the V gene TRBV7-8, with 8 positions matching TRBD2. The junction had 19 bases not matched to a gene; V was cut back by 5 bases and J by 10 bases. The CDR3 covers 17 residues. Germline V gene data show CDR1 as SGHVS and CDR2 as FQNEAQ.

The chain is built from TRBV5-1 and TRBJ2-1; a weak D match, TRBD2 (6 bases). There are 16 residues in the CDR3. Per germline, CDR1 SGHRS and CDR2 YFSETQ. Trimming took 4 bases from V and 5 from J, leaving 19 bases between them. The CDR3 here is CASSGDGTPPHNEQFF. Written as DNA, the CDR3 is TGCGCCAGCAGCGGTGACGGGACTCCCCCCCACAATGAGCAGTTCTTC.

The chain has TRBV7-9 and TRBJ1-2, with unresolved D. Trimming pared 5 bases from V and 5 bases from J, leaving 15 bases between. The CDR3 runs 14 residues. Germline lookup yields CDR1 SEHNR and CDR2 FQNEAQ (reference sequence). Here the CDR3 reads CASSPWRRRYGYTF. CDR3 nucleotide sequence: TGTGCCAGCAGCCCGTGGCGCCGGCGGTATGGCTACACCTTC.

The rearrangement uses TRBV4-1 and TRBJ1-2; TRBD1 agrees at 7 bases. V shed 3 bases and J 5 bases; nucleotides not matched to a gene: 12. The CDR3 contains 16 residues. Germline-derived CDR1 and CDR2 are MGHRA and YSYEKL. The chain's CDR3 is CASSQGRDRTIYGYTF. Here the CDR3 DNA reads TGCGCCAGCAGCCAGGGCCGGGACAGAACTATTTATGGCTACACCTTC.

The chain is built from TRBV29-1 and TRBJ1-2; D not resolved. Germline V CDR1 and CDR2: SQVTM, ANQGSEA. The CDR3 totals 14 residues. Deletions cut 2 bases from V and 0 bases from J, with 10 bases between. In DNA, the CDR3 is TGCAGCGTTGAACCGGAGCCTACTAACTATGGCTACACCTTC. Protein product: CSVEPEPTNYGYTF.

This chain connects TRBV18 to TRBJ2-5; TRBD2 might be the D (6 bases). Germline loops: CDR1 KGHSH, CDR2 LQKENI. V lost 2 bases, J lost 4 bases, and 14 bases lay in between. The CDR3 extends over 15 amino acids. The CDR3 region is CASSPNPLGGETQYF. In DNA, the CDR3 is TGTGCCAGCTCACCAAACCCGTTGGGAGGAGAGACCCAGTACTTC.

The rearrangement joins TRBV14 to TRBJ2-7; TRBD2 might be the D (6 bases). This CDR3 spans 16 amino acids. Germline CDR1 and CDR2: SGHDN and FVKESK. V lost 4 bases and J lost 3, with 19 bases in between. CDR3 residues: CASSRRTPGEGYEQYF. CDR3 coding DNA: TGTGCCAGCAGCCGCCGGACTCCGGGGGAAGGCTACGAGCAGTACTTC.

The J gene is TRBJ2-1, the V gene TRBV5-1, with 10 bases that match TRBD2. Per the germline V gene, CDR1 is SGHRS and CDR2 is YFSETQ. The CDR3 has 16 residues. Unmatched junction bases numbered 8, after V lost 4 bases and J lost 4 bases. The CDR3 loop reads CASSRTSGGVYNEQFF. CDR3 coding DNA: TGCGCCAGCAGCAGGACTAGCGGAGGGGTGTACAATGAGCAGTTCTTC.

The chain employs TRBV19 and TRBJ2-1; TRBD2 matches at 16 bases. The CDR3 contains 17 residues. CDR1 and CDR2 (germline): LNHDA, SQIVND (reference sequence). Trimming removed 2 bases from V and 7 bases from J; junction bases left unmatched: 5. CDR3 amino acids: CASSISGLAGGWNEQFF. In DNA form, the CDR3 reads TGTGCCAGTAGTATATCGGGACTAGCGGGAGGGTGGAATGAGCAGTTCTTC.

The rearrangement joins TRBV5-1 to TRBJ2-7, with TRBD1 matching over 8 bases. The CDR3 spans 16 residues. Germline V gene data show CDR1 as SGHRS and CDR2 as YFSETQ. After removal of 4 bases from V and 0 bases from J, the junction contained 9 bases not matched to a gene. Here the CDR3 DNA reads TGCGCCAGCAGCCGTCAGGGGGCCACCCCCTCCTACGAGCAGTACTTC. Amino acids: CASSRQGATPSYEQYF.

The chain employs TRBV7-2 and TRBJ2-7, with 10 bases matching TRBD2. The germline gives CDR1 SGHTA, CDR2 FQGNSA. The CDR3 covers 15 residues. Losses at the gene ends were 3 bases for V and 5 bases for J; bases not matched to a gene: 7. CDR3 sequence reads: CASSLIKREGHEQYF. The CDR3, as DNA: TGTGCCAGCAGCTTGATCAAGCGGGAGGGCCACGAGCAGTACTTC.

V usage is TRBV27 and J usage is TRBJ2-7, with 8 bases fitting TRBD1. Germline V gives CDR1 MNHEY, CDR2 SMNVEV (reference sequence). The trim removed 2 bases at V and 12 bases at J, leaving 9 bases unmatched. The length of the CDR3 is 13 residues. Here the CDR3 reads CASSLEAGGFRYF. CDR3 nucleotides: TGTGCCAGCAGTTTAGAGGCAGGGGGCTTTCGGTACTTC.

The rearrangement uses TRBV28 and TRBJ2-7; no firm D call. From germline, CDR1 is MDHEN and CDR2 SYDVKM. V lost 1 base and J 0 bases, leaving 7 bases between the germline ends. The CDR3 contains 14 residues. The CDR3 reads CASSLFARSYEQYF. The DNA of the CDR3 is TGTGCCAGCAGTTTATTCGCGCGCTCCTACGAGCAGTACTTC. Based on the CDR3 plus reference TRBV28 and TRBJ2-7, the full variable domain is DVKVTQSSRYLVKRTGEKVFLECVQDMDHENMFWYRQDPGLGLRLIYFSYDVKMKEKGDIPEGYSVSREKKERFSLILESASTNQTSMYLCASSLFARSYEQYFGPGTRLTVT.

The chain has TRBV7-9 and TRBJ2-7; possible D gene TRBD2, 6 bases. V lost 1 base to trimming and J lost 3 bases, with 10 bases between them. The CDR3 has 14 residues. Germline V gene data show CDR1 as SEHNR and CDR2 as FQNEAQ (reference sequence). CDR3 region: CASSLDSGVYEQYF. As DNA, the CDR3 is TGTGCCAGCAGCTTAGACTCGGGGGTCTACGAGCAGTACTTC.

This chain uses TRBV5-1 with TRBJ2-5, with TRBD2 as a possible D gene (6 bases). The CDR3 totals 14 residues. V was pared by 1 base and J by 5 bases, with 12 bases between. Looked up from germline, CDR1 is SGHRS and CDR2 is YFSETQ. The DNA of the CDR3 is TGCGCCAGCAGCTTGAGTCAAGGGAGGGAGACCCAGTACTTC. Amino acids: CASSLSQGRETQYF.

V usage is TRBV5-1 and J usage is TRBJ2-1, with D uncertain. Trimming cost V 0 bases and J 5 bases, with 6 bases left between them. The CDR3 runs 13 residues. Per germline, CDR1 SGHRS and CDR2 YFSETQ. CDR3 residues: CASSLAGNNEQFF. CDR3 bases: TGCGCCAGCAGCTTGGCGGGTAACAATGAGCAGTTCTTC.

The rearrangement links TRBV5-1 to TRBJ1-1; 11 nucleotides line up with TRBD1. J gave up 5 bases and V 4 bases, and 4 bases lay outside the gene matches. Per germline, CDR1 SGHRS and CDR2 YFSETQ. CDR3 size: 14 residues. The CDR3 coding sequence is TGCGCCAGCAGCAAGGGGACAGGGGGAACTGAAGCTTTCTTT. Translating gives CASSKGTGGTEAFF.

The chain employs TRBV11-2 and TRBJ2-2, with D perhaps matching TRBD2 (6 bases). CDR3 size: 16 residues. Germline values: CDR1 SGHAT, CDR2 FQNNGV. The V end was cut by 1 base, the J end by 2 bases, with 11 bases between. The CDR3 reads CASSLVGGTNTGELFF. Written as DNA, the CDR3 is TGTGCCAGCAGCTTAGTTGGCGGGACTAACACCGGGGAGCTGTTTTTT.

J is TRBJ1-1 and V is TRBV21-1; TRBD1 is taken as the D call from the table, unchecked against the DNA. TRBV21-1 is a pseudogene locus. There are 15 residues in the CDR3. CDR3 protein: CASRARRTGNTEAFF. The CDR3 DNA follows: TGTGCCAGCAGGGCTAGGCGTACAGGGAACACTGAAGCTTTCTTT.

The table lists this clone with a count of one. The chain recombines TRBV11-2 with TRBJ2-7; 10 positions match TRBD2. V shed 6 bases and J 3 bases; nucleotides not matched to a gene: 5. CDR3 length: 14 residues. Germline V lookup: CDR1 SGHAT, CDR2 FQNNGV. CDR3 protein: CASSLAGEGYEQYF. DNA of the CDR3: TGTGCCAGCAGTCTAGCGGGAGAGGGCTACGAGCAGTACTTC. Supplemented by reference TRBV11-2 and TRBJ2-7, the full variable domain reads EAGVAQSPRYKIIEKRQSVAFWCNPISGHATLYWYQQILGQGPKLLIQFQNNGVVDDSQLPKDRFSAERLKGVDSTLKIQPAKLEDSAVYLCASSLAGEGYEQYFGPGTRLTVT.

Only one count was recorded for this clone. V is TRBV5-1 and J is TRBJ2-7, with TRBD2 identical over 9 bases. The CDR3 is 15 residues long. Germline V gives CDR1 SGHRS, CDR2 YFSETQ. After removal of 4 bases from V and 4 bases from J, the junction contained 9 bases not matched to a gene. DNA for the CDR3: TGCGCCAGCAGCGTGACTAGCGGTGCCGAATACGAGCAGTACTTC. Its protein is CASSVTSGAEYEQYF.

V is TRBV11-2 and J is TRBJ2-5; 12 bases line up with TRBD2. The V and J ends lost 5 bases and 7 bases, in that order; junction bases with no gene match: 2. The CDR3 contains 13 residues. CDR1 and CDR2 from the germline V gene are SGHAT and FQNNGV. The DNA of the CDR3 is TGTGCCAGCAGCCTGACTAGCGGGGGGACCCAGTACTTC. Residues: CASSLTSGGTQYF. Variable domain in full (rest from reference TRBV11-2 and TRBJ2-5): EAGVAQSPRYKIIEKRQSVAFWCNPISGHATLYWYQQILGQGPKLLIQFQNNGVVDDSQLPKDRFSAERLKGVDSTLKIQPAKLEDSAVYLCASSLTSGGTQYFGPGTRLLVL.

The chain joins TRBV7-3 to TRBJ2-3, with 9 bases fitting TRBD2. The CDR3 is made up of 14 amino acids. The V and J ends lost 5 bases and 4 bases, in that order; junction bases with no gene match: 4. Germline V CDR1 and CDR2: SGHTA, FQGTGA. The CDR3 protein is CASSPAGGADTQYF. The CDR3 bases are TGTGCCAGCAGCCCGGCGGGGGGGGCAGATACGCAGTATTTT.

The gene calls are TRBV28 and TRBJ2-1; D remains ambiguous. The germline V and J ends were trimmed by 5 bases and 0 bases, with 11 bases remaining between them. CDR1 MDHEN and CDR2 SYDVKM come from the germline V gene. The CDR3 is 15 residues long. For the CDR3, the DNA is TGTGCCAGCAGTCCAGCTCTAGGCTCCTACAATGAGCAGTTCTTC. It is translated as CASSPALGSYNEQFF.

The chain combines TRBV11-2 with TRBJ1-1; weak D call: TRBD1 (5 bases). This CDR3 has 15 amino acids. Germline V gene sequence: CDR1 SGHAT, CDR2 FQNNGV. Between the trimmed V and J ends, which lost 0 bases and 4 bases, there was a span of 12 bases. This CDR3 reads CASSLDLAGGTEAFF. The CDR3 coding sequence is TGTGCCAGCAGCTTAGATCTGGCGGGGGGCACTGAAGCTTTCTTT.

The chain uses TRBV28 and TRBJ2-1; D possibly corresponds to TRBD1 (5 bases). Looked up from germline, CDR1 is MDHEN and CDR2 is SYDVKM. The CDR3 runs 15 residues. V gave up 5 bases and J gave up 7 bases, with 18 bases separating them. CDR3 bases: TGTGCCAGCAGTCCTCCCGGGTCCAGGGAAAATGAGCAGTTCTTC. Its translation: CASSPPGSRENEQFF. The full variable domain, its missing parts supplied by reference TRBV28 and TRBJ2-1, is DVKVTQSSRYLVKRTGEKVFLECVQDMDHENMFWYRQDPGLGLRLIYFSYDVKMKEKGDIPEGYSVSREKKERFSLILESASTNQTSMYLCASSPPGSRENEQFFGPGTRLTVL.

The chain links TRBV6-5 to TRBJ2-1; perhaps TRBD2 as D (5 bases). The CDR3 contains 13 residues. Germline CDR1 is MNHEY and CDR2 is SVGAGI. Trimming removed 0 bases at V and 8 bases at J, with 8 bases between. The CDR3 loop is CASSYSRRDEQFF. The CDR3 DNA sequence: TGTGCCAGCAGTTACTCGAGGCGGGATGAGCAGTTCTTC.

This rearrangement joins TRBV15 to TRBJ2-1; 9 positions match TRBD2. Trimming cost V 2 bases and J 7 bases; bases outside gene matches: 9. The CDR3 is 16 amino acids. Germline V gives CDR1 LNHNV, CDR2 YYDKDF (reference sequence). The CDR3 sequence is CATSRTTGGLANEQFF. The DNA of the CDR3 is TGTGCCACCAGCAGAACTACTGGGGGACTAGCAAATGAGCAGTTCTTC.